The rows below give T cell receptor beta chains drawn from one sample of a study of breast tumors, draining lymph nodes, adjacent tissues. Each CDR3 protein gets one entry after TCRdb re-called the multiplex PCR reads with MiXCR. The table includes approximately 90,000 distinct CDR3 sequences, approximately 30% detected once. Sequenced: axillary lymph node tissue. The receptors originated from a female donor with breast cancer. Some clones in this sample may be carry-over from other donors' samples. Both conserved end residues are trimmed from each CDR3. D genes are given only for firm matches.

>TRBJ2-2|TRBD1|TRBV19
ASGTGGSGDTGELF
>TRBJ1-1|.|TRBV6-4
ASRTTEENTEAF
>TRBJ2-1|.|TRBV7-9
ASSLAANNEQF
>TRBJ1-6|.|TRBV5-1
ASSLGQTANSPLH
>TRBJ2-5|.|TRBV6-1
ASSASWGPGETQY
>TRBJ2-1|TRBD2|TRBV15
ATSSLSGFTSSYNEQF
>TRBJ2-7|.|TRBV7-2
ASSPRGNEQY
>TRBJ2-1|TRBD1|TRBV20-1
SARRQGARWNEQF
>TRBJ2-7|TRBD2|TRBV7-9
ASSPLAGGREQY
>TRBJ2-5|TRBD2|TRBV20-1
SAPQAGRGRETQY
>TRBJ2-7|TRBD1|TRBV7-2
ASSLATGQGYEQY
>TRBJ1-1|TRBD1|TRBV20-1
SARAAGGGTEAF
>TRBJ2-4|TRBD1|TRBV11-2
ASSSAGTENIQY
>TRBJ2-7|.|TRBV6-5
ASSYRGEQY
>TRBJ2-1|.|TRBV7-9
ASSFQGAPNEQF
>TRBJ1-2|TRBD1|TRBV7-2
ASRPPRTGTANYGYT
>TRBJ2-3|.|TRBV5-1
ASSLASGFADTQY
>TRBJ2-2|.|TRBV5-6
ASNSRPAGELF
>TRBJ1-2|TRBD1|TRBV27
ASRAPGQGIYGYT
>TRBJ1-2|.|TRBV5-6
ASSLAVVGSYGYT
>TRBJ2-7|.|TRBV10-1
ARPPRTSSYEQY
>TRBJ2-5|.|TRBV18
ASSPGLLQETQY
>TRBJ2-3|TRBD2|TRBV6-5
ASSHSGTSGTDTQY
>TRBJ2-7|.|TRBV29-1
SATVTIATYEQY
>TRBJ2-3|.|TRBV20-1
SARRAGSTDTQY
>TRBJ1-1|TRBD1|TRBV2
ASGDRQAF
>TRBJ2-7|TRBD1|TRBV7-8
ASSARGTGGVYEQY
>TRBJ1-5|TRBD1|TRBV24-1
AARDRGLQPQH
>TRBJ2-7|.|TRBV5-5
ASSMEAGASYEQY
>TRBJ2-1|.|TRBV6-2/TRBV6-3
ASSFHPGHEQF
>TRBJ1-6|.|TRBV30
AWRSSYNSPLH
>TRBJ2-1|TRBD2|TRBV20-1
SVGTSGVYNEQF
>TRBJ1-4|TRBD1|TRBV5-4
ASSSGTQGEKLF
>TRBJ2-1|.|TRBV6-2/TRBV6-3
ASSHPPWVASEQF
>TRBJ1-2|.|TRBV29-1
SVEDRSYPLGGYT
>TRBJ2-5|TRBD2|TRBV5-6
ASSITGLAGGQETQY
>TRBJ2-1|.|TRBV7-3
ASSASIGGGLGNEQF
>TRBJ2-1|.|TRBV24-1
ATSDFPSEQF
>TRBJ2-1|.|TRBV5-1
ASSLQGRGNEQF
>TRBJ2-5|.|TRBV7-6
ASSWTSQGETQY
>TRBJ2-5|TRBD1|TRBV20-1
SARSMRTGTETQY
>TRBJ1-1|TRBD1|TRBV9
ASSVDGTVTEAF
>TRBJ2-5|.|TRBV19
ASSTRDNEETQY
>TRBJ2-7|TRBD2|TRBV6-5
ASSYSTSGNREQY
>TRBJ2-3|.|TRBV20-1
SARVLADTQY
>TRBJ1-1|.|TRBV30
AWATEGARDTEAF
>TRBJ2-7|TRBD2|TRBV29-1
SVAPGLAGASEQY
>TRBJ1-3|.|TRBV5-1
ASRLEGNTIY
>TRBJ2-2|TRBD1|TRBV5-1
ASSQAGTGAGGELF
>TRBJ1-4|TRBD1|TRBV5-1
ASSFPSNRGRREKLF
>TRBJ1-1|TRBD1|TRBV25-1
ASSEVGQERDEAF
>TRBJ1-1|.|TRBV7-2
ASSRTSGPYEQYFGPGTEAF